These 29 T cell receptor beta chains share one sample of origin, sequenced in a study of cytomegalovirus exposure and HLA in healthy donors. The PCR was carried out with 60 Vbeta primers and 13 Jbeta primers. Generated by immunoSEQ multiplex PCR, the TCRdb table keeps only in-frame clones and is missing some. The data contain approximately 130,000 clones, roughly 79% of them singletons. The sequencing sample was made of PBMCs. The receptors were gathered from a woman aged 50 to 60 in good health and CMV-seronegative.

This rearrangement joins TRBV28 to TRBJ2-7; 10 bases fit TRBD2. Germline CDR1 reads MDHEN; CDR2 reads SYDVKM. With V trimmed by 8 bases and J by 3 bases, 4 bases remained unmatched. The length of the CDR3 is 13 residues. Here the CDR3 DNA reads TGTGCCAGCGGACTAGCGGAGCTCTACGAGCAGTACTTC. Translating gives CASGLAELYEQYF.

This sequence joins TRBV5-1 and TRBJ2-5; TRBD2 agrees at 14 bases. The CDR3 sequence is 17 residues long. J lost 2 bases, V lost 3 bases, and 6 bases had no gene match. Per germline, CDR1 SGHRS and CDR2 YFSETQ. This CDR3 reads CASSSRLAGGIQETQYF. CDR3 bases: TGCGCCAGCAGCTCACGACTAGCGGGAGGGATTCAAGAGACCCAGTACTTC.

V and J are TRBV27 and TRBJ1-2; D possibly corresponds to TRBD1 (6 bases). The CDR3 spans 14 residues. The germline V gene encodes CDR1 MNHEY and CDR2 SMNVEV (reference sequence). The V gene lost 6 bases and the J gene lost 8 bases, with 19 bases spanning the gap. The CDR3 DNA follows: TGTGCCAGCAGCACCACGGGGGGGCTGGGAGGCTACACCTTC. Its protein product is CASSTTGGLGGYTF.

This clone appeared once. The gene calls are TRBV11-3 and TRBJ2-1; tentative D call: TRBD1 (6 bases). Looked up from germline, CDR1 is SGHNT and CDR2 is YENEEA. The germline V and J ends were trimmed by 1 base and 7 bases, with 14 bases remaining between them. The CDR3 totals 15 residues. The CDR3 nucleotides read TGTGCCAGCAGCTTAGGTGGACAGACCAGAAATGAGCAGTTCTTC. Translated: CASSLGGQTRNEQFF.

The chain is built from TRBV27 and TRBJ2-1, with D unresolved. The CDR3 is 14 amino acids. V lost 2 bases and J lost 5, with 10 bases in between. CDR1 is MNHEY, CDR2 SMNVEV, per germline (reference sequence). The CDR3 reads CASSLTTFNNEQFF. The CDR3 DNA sequence: TGTGCCAGCAGTTTAACAACCTTCAACAATGAGCAGTTCTTC.

This clone is a singleton in its sample. This chain joins TRBV9 and TRBJ2-2, with 7 nucleotides matching TRBD2. The CDR3 totals 15 residues. The junction had 9 bases not matched to a gene; V was cut back by 5 bases and J by 5 bases. Germline CDR1 SGDLS, CDR2 YYNGEE. The CDR3: CASRVGTMGTGELFF. The CDR3 bases are TGTGCCAGCAGGGTGGGGACTATGGGGACCGGGGAGCTGTTTTTT.

The rearrangement uses TRBV27 and TRBJ2-1; TRBD2 matches 8 bases. Trimming cost V 3 bases and J 0 bases; bases outside gene matches: 7. The CDR3 length is 17 residues. The germline V gene encodes CDR1 MNHEY and CDR2 SMNVEV (reference sequence). CDR3 nucleotides: TGTGCCAGCAGTTTCAAGACTAGCGCAAGCTCCTACAATGAGCAGTTCTTC. It specifies CASSFKTSASSYNEQFF.

This clone was picked up a small number of times. The V and J genes are TRBV12-5 and TRBJ2-3, with 8 bases aligning to TRBD1. Trimming took 2 bases from V and 2 from J; bases not matched to a gene: 6. CDR3 length: 16 residues. The V gene's germline CDR1 is LGHNT and CDR2 FRNRAP. CDR3 bases: TGTGCTAGTGGTTTGAAACCGGGACAGGCCACAGATACGCAGTATTTT. It specifies CASGLKPGQATDTQYF.

The V and J genes are TRBV28 and TRBJ1-1, with 8 bases matching TRBD1. Germline CDR1 and CDR2: MDHEN and SYDVKM. Trimming removed 5 bases from V and 3 bases from J; junction bases left unmatched: 8. There are 15 residues in the CDR3. CDR3 DNA: TGTGCCAGCAGTCCGGACAGGGTCTCGCACACTGAAGCTTTCTTT. Its protein product is CASSPDRVSHTEAFF.

On this clone: One junction end does not reproduce the germline sequence, and a read error may be involved. The genes are TRBV5-1 and TRBJ1-5, with D perhaps TRBD1 (6 bases). CDR1 and CDR2 (germline): SGHRS, YFSETQ. This CDR3 comprises 15 residues. The CDR3 DNA reads as TGCGCCAGCAGCTTGGAACCAGGGGCGGAGCAGCCCCAGAATTTT. Its protein product is CASSLEPGAEQPQNF.

V usage is TRBV6-6 and J usage is TRBJ2-5; 8 positions agree with TRBD1. The CDR3 is 14 residues long. Germline V gene data show CDR1 as MNHNY and CDR2 as SVGAGI (reference sequence). Germline trimming cut 7 bases from V and 5 bases from J; bases unmatched to any gene: 9. The CDR3 DNA reads TGTGCCAGCACCCCAACAGGGGGTCGGGAGACCCAGTACTTC. It specifies CASTPTGGRETQYF.

This rearrangement joins TRBV29-1 to TRBJ1-3; 8 nucleotides agree with TRBD1. Looked up from germline, CDR1 is SQVTM and CDR2 is ANQGSEA. This CDR3 spans 15 amino acids. Trimming removed 1 base from V and 5 bases from J; junction bases left unmatched: 7. Here the CDR3 reads CSVEGGQGTRNTIYF. CDR3 sequence (DNA): TGCAGCGTTGAAGGAGGACAGGGTACGAGAAACACCATATATTTT.

The rearrangement joins TRBV14 to TRBJ2-3; TRBD2 matches at 10 bases. The germline V gene encodes CDR1 SGHDN and CDR2 FVKESK. J gave up 4 bases and V 0 bases, and 13 bases lay outside the gene matches. The CDR3 covers 19 residues. As DNA, the CDR3 is TGTGCCAGCAGCCAAGAGTCCCGGACTAGCGGCCCGCGGGCAGATACGCAGTATTTT. Translating it yields CASSQESRTSGPRADTQYF.

The V and J genes are TRBV4-3 and TRBJ1-2; D not resolved. Germline V gives CDR1 LGHNA, CDR2 YSLEER. CDR3 length: 15 residues. V lost 2 bases, J lost 3 bases, and 13 bases lay in between. The DNA of the CDR3 is TGCGCCAGCAGCCAAAGTCCTTGGGAGGACTATGGCTACACCTTC. Amino acid sequence: CASSQSPWEDYGYTF.

V is TRBV29-1 and J is TRBJ1-2; TRBD1 might be the D (6 bases). In germline, CDR1 is SQVTM, CDR2 ANQGSEA. The germline V and J ends were trimmed by 7 bases and 6 bases, with 18 bases remaining between them. The CDR3 has 13 amino acids. For the CDR3, the DNA is TGCAGCGCTAATACAGGGAGTCCTAATGGCTACACCTTC. It is translated as CSANTGSPNGYTF.

The J gene is TRBJ1-2, the V gene TRBV19; D call uncertain. The germline V gene encodes CDR1 LNHDA and CDR2 SQIVND (reference sequence). The CDR3 is 13 amino acids. V lost 2 bases and J lost 0, with 4 bases in between. CDR3 amino acids: CASSIRANYGYTF. CDR3 DNA sequence: TGTGCCAGTAGTATAAGAGCTAACTATGGCTACACCTTC.

V and J are TRBV29-1 and TRBJ1-3, with D possibly matching TRBD1 (6 bases). The germline gives CDR1 SQVTM, CDR2 ANQGSEA. The CDR3 extends over 14 amino acids. V gave up 7 bases and J gave up 3 bases, with 16 bases separating them. CDR3 in DNA: TGCAGCGCCGGCGAGGGGGTCGGTGGAAACACCATATATTTT. It is translated as CSAGEGVGGNTIYF.

J is TRBJ2-2 and V is TRBV25-1; 8 nucleotides line up with TRBD2. The J segment lost 8 bases and the V segment lost 6 bases, leaving 14 bases of the junction unmatched. The CDR3 consists of 16 residues. CDR1 MGHDK and CDR2 SYGVNS come from the germline V gene. The CDR3 loop is CASRGGSSGSSGELFF. The CDR3, as DNA: TGTGCCAGCAGGGGGGGGTCGAGCGGGAGTTCGGGGGAGCTGTTTTTT.

The V gene is TRBV14, the J gene TRBJ2-3, with 8 bases fitting TRBD2. Germline V gene lookup returns CDR1 SGHDN and CDR2 FVKESK. V lost 2 bases to trimming and J lost 3 bases; unmatched junction nucleotides: 4. The CDR3 contains 15 residues. The chain's CDR3 is CASSQRAGDTDTQYF. The CDR3 DNA sequence: TGTGCCAGCAGCCAACGAGCGGGAGATACAGATACGCAGTATTTT.

The chain is built from TRBV9 and TRBJ2-1; D perhaps matches TRBD1 (5 bases). CDR3 length equals 19 residues. Per the germline V gene, CDR1 is SGDLS and CDR2 is YYNGEE. V lost 0 bases and J 7 bases, leaving 26 bases between the germline ends. This CDR3 is CASSVVPVGPPGLGNEQFF. The CDR3, as DNA: TGTGCCAGCAGCGTAGTACCTGTGGGGCCCCCCGGCTTGGGAAATGAGCAGTTCTTC.

On this clone: Other DNA variants within this sample encode the same CDR3. The chain has TRBV18 and TRBJ1-1; D call uncertain. Germline CDR1 is KGHSH and CDR2 is LQKENI. The V end lost 3 bases, the J end lost 1 base, and 6 bases lay between the germline ends. The CDR3 has 13 residues. The CDR3 DNA follows: TGTGCCAGCTCACCGTCAGGGAACACTGAAGCTTTCTTT. Residues: CASSPSGNTEAFF.

The genes are TRBV19 and TRBJ2-7; possible D gene TRBD2, 5 bases. Germline CDR1 is LNHDA and CDR2 is SQIVND (reference sequence). V lost 3 bases to trimming and J lost 3 bases, with 27 bases between them. The CDR3 sequence is 19 residues long. The CDR3 is CASSISPWTATPEGYEQYF. The CDR3 region has the DNA TGTGCCAGTAGTATTTCCCCCTGGACGGCTACCCCCGAGGGCTACGAGCAGTACTTC.

V and J are TRBV15 and TRBJ2-4; a weak D match, TRBD2 (8 bases). This CDR3 spans 14 amino acids. Trimming stripped 9 bases from V and 8 bases from J, with 20 bases between. Germline V gene sequence: CDR1 LNHNV, CDR2 YYDKDF (reference sequence). CDR3 sequence: CATTPGGGYYIQYF. DNA for the CDR3: TGTGCCACGACCCCGGGAGGGGGCTATTACATTCAGTACTTC.

This clone was found once. This chain uses TRBV28 with TRBJ2-2; weak D call: TRBD1 (6 bases). CDR3 length: 12 amino acids. V was pared by 11 bases and J by 5 bases, with 12 bases between. Germline loops: CDR1 MDHEN, CDR2 SYDVKM. The CDR3 DNA is TGTGCCGCGACCAGGGGTACCGGGGAGCTGTTTTTT. Translating it yields CAATRGTGELFF.

V and J are TRBV6-5 and TRBJ2-1; D might be TRBD2 (5 bases). Trimming shortened V by 2 bases and J by 9 bases, and 17 bases separated the two germline ends. Germline CDR1 is MNHEY and CDR2 is SVGAGI. The CDR3 contains 15 residues. DNA of the CDR3: TGTGCCAGCAGTTACGGAGGTGCCGTCGGAGGTGAGCAGTTCTTC. This gives the protein CASSYGGAVGGEQFF.

The chain links TRBV9 to TRBJ1-1; TRBD1 matches at 7 bases. The CDR3 covers 15 residues. J lost 3 bases, V lost 0 bases, and 5 bases had no gene match. CDR1 is SGDLS, CDR2 YYNGEE, per germline. The CDR3 here is CASSVGGGGDTEAFF. The DNA for the CDR3 is TGTGCCAGCAGCGTAGGTGGAGGGGGCGACACTGAAGCTTTCTTT.

J is TRBJ2-2 and V is TRBV7-6, with TRBD2 identical over 11 bases. In germline, CDR1 is SGHVS, CDR2 FNYEAQ. The CDR3 is 17 residues long. J was trimmed by 5 bases and V by 5 bases; bases with no gene match: 10. The CDR3 loop reads CASSPTLAGGSTGELFF. CDR3 DNA: TGTGCCAGCAGCCCGACGCTAGCGGGAGGCTCAACCGGGGAGCTGTTTTTT.

The chain uses TRBV4-3 and TRBJ1-4; 9 bases are a match to TRBD1. CDR1 and CDR2 (germline): LGHNA, YSLEER. The ends lost 4 bases at V and 5 bases at J; junction bases unmatched: 2. The CDR3 is 14 amino acids. The CDR3 spells CASSLGQGNEKLFF. The CDR3 DNA reads TGCGCCAGCAGCCTGGGACAGGGCAATGAAAAACTGTTTTTT.

For the CDR3, the DNA is TGTGCCAGCTCACCACGGACGCTAGCGGGAGCGTTCTTC. Protein sequence: CASSPRTLAGAFF. The chain has TRBV18 and TRBJ2-1; 10 positions match TRBD2. Trimming took 1 base from V and 15 from J; bases not matched to a gene: 6. The CDR3 is 13 amino acids. Germline V CDR1 and CDR2: KGHSH, LQKENI.